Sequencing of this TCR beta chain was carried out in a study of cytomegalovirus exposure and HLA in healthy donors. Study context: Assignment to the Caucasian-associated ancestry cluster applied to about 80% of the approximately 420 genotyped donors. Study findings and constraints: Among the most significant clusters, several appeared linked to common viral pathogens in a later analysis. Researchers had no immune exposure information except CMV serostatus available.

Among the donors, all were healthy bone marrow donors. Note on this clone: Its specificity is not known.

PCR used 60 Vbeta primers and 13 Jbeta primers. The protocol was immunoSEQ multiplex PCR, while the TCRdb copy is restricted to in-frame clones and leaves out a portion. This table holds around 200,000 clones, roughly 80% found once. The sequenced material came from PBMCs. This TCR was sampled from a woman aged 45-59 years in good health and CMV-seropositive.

CDR3 protein: CASSYSRGRDTGELFF. The CDR3 nucleotides are TGTGCCAGCAGTTACTCGAGGGGGAGGGACACCGGGGAGCTGTTTTTT. The chain recombines TRBV6-5 with TRBJ2-2; tentatively, D is TRBD2 (7 bases). CDR3 length equals 16 residues. V lost 0 bases and J lost 3, with 11 bases in between. Germline CDR1 and CDR2: MNHEY and SVGAGI.